Presented here are 27 T cell receptor beta chains from one specimen sequenced in a study of regulatory T cells in long-lasting Graves disease. Both iRepertoire HTBI primers and Arm-PCR of CDR3 regions were used to build the TCR beta libraries. TCRdb re-called the multiplex PCR reads through MiXCR, storing one row per CDR3 protein. The data show approximately 540,000 distinct CDR3 sequences, about 11% seen once. The time point: newly diagnosed GD, antithyroid drugs for less than 3 months. The TCR library was made from RNA extracted from PBMCs. These data also formed part of another study, on T cells in Graves' hyperthyroidism and ophthalmopathy.

Sequencing was performed on peripheral blood mononuclear cells (PBMCs), taken at new diagnosis, from a patient treated with antithyroid drugs. All receptors derive from a woman in her twenties or thirties with Graves disease.

This clonotype appeared a few times. A single base separates this from a much larger clone, so it may be a read error. The chain is built from TRBV28 and TRBJ1-1; TRBD1 aligns across 7 bases. Losses at the gene ends were 4 bases for V and 11 bases for J; bases not matched to a gene: 13. In germline, CDR1 is MDHEN, CDR2 SYDVKM. The CDR3 has 14 residues. The DNA for the CDR3 is TGTGCCAGCAGTTCGGGACAGCCCCCCATTTTGGCTTTCTTT. Protein: CASSSGQPPILAFF.

This clonotype was detected many times. This rearrangement joins TRBV27 to TRBJ1-6, with D maybe TRBD1 (5 bases). This CDR3 region has 13 residues. Trimming took off 6 bases at V and 9 bases at J, with 12 bases between the two ends. Germline-derived CDR1 and CDR2 are MNHEY and SMNVEV (reference sequence). CDR3 sequence: CASRRDRISPLHF. The CDR3 DNA sequence: TGTGCCAGCAGGAGGGACCGCATTTCACCCCTCCACTTT.

This clonotype was picked up a small number of times. The J gene is TRBJ1-5, the V gene TRBV5-8; 8 bases align to TRBD1. In germline, CDR1 is SGHTS, CDR2 YDEGEE. CDR3 size: 14 residues. The V segment lost 4 bases and the J segment 8 bases; nucleotides outside the gene matches: 8. CDR3 amino acids: CASSPSGGKKPQHF. The CDR3 bases are TGTGCCAGCAGCCCATCAGGGGGCAAGAAGCCCCAGCATTTT.

V is TRBV12-3 or TRBV12-4 and J is TRBJ2-7, with D possibly matching TRBD2 (5 bases). The CDR3 consists of 13 residues. The germline V and J ends were trimmed by 7 bases and 0 bases, with 10 bases remaining between them. The CDR3 here is CASKRLSSYEQYF. Here the CDR3 DNA reads TGTGCCAGCAAGCGGCTAAGCTCCTACGAGCAGTACTTC.

This clonotype turned up a few times. The chain couples TRBV6-4 to TRBJ2-7; D ambiguous. The germline gives CDR1 MRHNA, CDR2 SNTAGT. Trimming removed 7 bases at V and 5 bases at J, with 12 bases between. The CDR3 consists of 12 residues. This CDR3 reads CASTGPRDEQYF. The CDR3 DNA reads TGTGCCAGCACCGGACCTAGGGACGAGCAGTACTTC.

This clonotype was seen at least ten times. The chain recombines TRBV28 with TRBJ2-7; 7 nucleotides line up with TRBD2. V lost 2 bases, J lost 5 bases, and 9 bases stayed unmatched. Per germline, CDR1 MDHEN and CDR2 SYDVKM. The CDR3 is 15 residues long. CDR3 in amino acids: CASSLITLTSDEQYF. The CDR3 coding sequence is TGTGCCAGCAGTTTAATTACGTTAACTAGCGACGAGCAGTACTTC.

V gene TRBV7-3 combines with J gene TRBJ2-1; the match to TRBD2 covers 7 bases. The CDR3 loop spans 15 amino acids. The J segment lost 3 bases and the V segment lost 4 bases, leaving 6 bases of the junction unmatched. Germline-derived CDR1 and CDR2 are SGHTA and FQGTGA. The CDR3 loop reads CASSSGTKLYNEQFF. The CDR3 DNA reads TGTGCCAGCAGCTCCGGGACTAAGCTCTACAATGAGCAGTTCTTC.

This clonotype was found once. Just one base apart from a much larger clone, this may be a read error. The chain has TRBV20-1 and TRBJ2-5; the match to TRBD2 covers 8 bases. Germline V gene sequence: CDR1 DFQATT, CDR2 SNEGSKA (reference sequence). The CDR3 is 14 residues long. DNA of the CDR3: TGCAGTGTTGAACGGGGGGGTATTGGGGAGACCCAGTGCTTC. This encodes CSVERGGIGETQCF.

This clonotype was counted between two and nine times. CDR3 sequence (DNA): TGTGCCAGCCGGGGACAGGGTAATTCACCCCTCCACTTT. Its protein product is CASRGQGNSPLHF. V gene TRBV25-1 combines with J gene TRBJ1-6; 9 bases align to TRBD1. The germline gives CDR1 MGHDK, CDR2 SYGVNS. This CDR3 is built from 13 residues. V shed 8 bases, J shed 6 bases, and the junction held 2 bases outside the gene matches.

At least ten counts were recorded for this clonotype. This sequence joins TRBV15 and TRBJ2-7, with D possibly being TRBD2 (6 bases). Germline V gives CDR1 LNHNV, CDR2 YYDKDF (reference sequence). The CDR3 length is 16 residues. The ends were cut back, 0 bases at V and 3 bases at J, with 15 bases in the middle. The CDR3 region has the DNA TGTGCCACCAGCAGAGATCCGGCTAGAGCGGGCTACGAGCAGTACTTC. As protein: CATSRDPARAGYEQYF.

About this clonotype: This likely came from a read error, as a far larger clone is one base away. Since the CDR3 does not end with the conserved phenylalanine or tryptophan, this likely comes from a read error. V usage is TRBV7-2 and J usage is TRBJ2-1; 7 bases map to TRBD2. With V trimmed by 7 bases and J by 7 bases, 22 bases remained unmatched. In germline, CDR1 is SGHTA, CDR2 FQGNSA. This CDR3 has 18 amino acids. Here the CDR3 reads CASTPTYRASGEGNEQFL. DNA for the CDR3: TGTGCCAGCACCCCCACTTACCGGGCTAGCGGAGAGGGTAATGAGCAGTTCCTC.

This clonotype was seen repeatedly, ten times or more. The chain combines TRBV7-2 with TRBJ2-7; 9 nucleotides align to TRBD2. J was trimmed by 3 bases and V by 1 base; bases with no gene match: 1. Germline V gene data show CDR1 as SGHTA and CDR2 as FQGNSA. The CDR3 consists of 14 residues. CDR3 nucleotide sequence: TGTGCCAGCAGCTTAGTGCGGGAGGGCTACGAGCAGTACTTC. It translates to CASSLVREGYEQYF. The entire variable domain, with the rest obtained from reference TRBV7-2 and TRBJ2-7, is as follows: GAGVSQSPSNKVTEKGKDVELRCDPISGHTALYWYRQSLGQGLEFLIYFQGNSAPDKSGLPSDRFSAERTGGSVSTLTIQRTQQEDSAVYLCASSLVREGYEQYFGPGTRLTVT.

This clonotype appeared many times. The V and J genes are TRBV7-3 and TRBJ2-1; TRBD1 aligns across 8 bases. This CDR3 region has 14 residues. CDR1 is SGHTA and CDR2 is FQGTGA in the germline V gene. The J segment lost 8 bases and the V segment lost 4 bases, leaving 7 bases of the junction unmatched. In DNA form, the CDR3 reads TGTGCCAGCAGCTCGTCAGGGGGCAGTGATGAGCAGTTCTTC. As protein: CASSSSGGSDEQFF.

At least ten counts were recorded for this clonotype. V usage is TRBV11-2 and J usage is TRBJ1-4, with TRBD1 identical over 7 bases. CDR1 is SGHAT, CDR2 FQNNGV, per germline. With V trimmed by 5 bases and J by 7 bases, 4 bases remained unmatched. The CDR3 has 13 residues. In nucleotides, the CDR3 is TGTGCCAGCAGCCCAGGGGGGGCTGAAAAACTGTTTTTT. As protein: CASSPGGAEKLFF.

J is TRBJ1-2 and V is TRBV14; no clear D. The V gene's germline CDR1 is SGHDN and CDR2 FVKESK. Trimming stripped 1 base from V and 5 bases from J, with 8 bases between. The length of the CDR3 is 13 residues. Here the CDR3 DNA reads TGTGCCAGCAGCCAAGTCAAAGGATATGGCTACACCTTC. It codes for CASSQVKGYGYTF.

This clonotype has at least ten counts. The rearrangement links TRBV2 to TRBJ2-2; D perhaps matches TRBD1 (5 bases). In germline, CDR1 is SNHLY, CDR2 FYNNEI. Trimming pared 4 bases from V and 5 bases from J, leaving 17 bases between. The CDR3 has 16 amino acids. CDR3 DNA sequence: TGTGCCAGCAGTGTCTCGGCCGACAGTACGACCGGGGAGCTGTTTTTT. It encodes CASSVSADSTTGELFF.

This clonotype was seen a handful of times. The genes are TRBV3-1 and TRBJ2-7; D possibly corresponds to TRBD1 (5 bases). CDR1 and CDR2 (germline): LGHDT, YNNKEL (reference sequence). V was pared by 4 bases and J by 3 bases, with 16 bases between. CDR3 length: 15 amino acids. CDR3 residues: CASSRVLGRFYEQYF. The CDR3 DNA reads TGTGCCAGCAGCCGCGTTCTGGGGCGTTTCTACGAGCAGTACTTC.

This sequence joins TRBV4-3 and TRBJ1-4; D is unresolved. CDR3 length: 16 residues. Looked up from germline, CDR1 is LGHNA and CDR2 is YSLEER. Trimming stripped 0 bases from V and 8 bases from J, with 16 bases between. The CDR3 DNA reads as TGCGCCAGCAGCCAAGATTTAGTGTGGAGGAAGGAAAAACTGTTTTTT. This translates into CASSQDLVWRKEKLFF.

This clonotype occurred many times. The chain links TRBV24-1 to TRBJ2-7; 7 positions agree with TRBD1. The V and J ends lost 6 bases and 2 bases, in that order; junction bases with no gene match: 6. Germline V gives CDR1 KGHDR, CDR2 SFDVKD. CDR3 size: 14 residues. CDR3 nucleotides: TGTGCCACCAGTCCCTCGACAGGGACCTACGAGCAGTACTTC. It yields the protein CATSPSTGTYEQYF.

This clonotype was seen a handful of times. The genes are TRBV6-1 and TRBJ2-7; D possibly corresponds to TRBD2 (7 bases). Germline values: CDR1 MNHNS, CDR2 SASEGT. V lost 6 bases to trimming and J lost 6 bases, with 18 bases between them. CDR3 size: 14 residues. The CDR3 DNA is TGTGCCAGCAGCCCACCTGGGGGGGCACGCGAGCAGTACTTC. Translated, it gives CASSPPGGAREQYF.

The chain joins TRBV4-3 to TRBJ1-4; possibly TRBD1 for D (6 bases). Trimming cost V 1 base and J 3 bases, with 15 bases left between them. The germline CDR1 and CDR2 sequences are LGHNA and YSLEER. This CDR3 has 17 residues. The CDR3 loop is CASSQGGPLGANEKLFF. The CDR3 nucleotides are TGCGCCAGCAGCCAAGGGGGGCCATTGGGGGCTAATGAAAAACTGTTTTTT.

This clonotype turned up a few times. The rearrangement links TRBV5-1 to TRBJ2-1, with TRBD1 identical over 8 bases. Germline CDR1 and CDR2: SGHRS and YFSETQ. CDR3 length equals 13 residues. V lost 7 bases and J lost 7; bases outside the gene matches: 7. The CDR3 reads CASGQGLLNEQFF. The DNA for the CDR3 is TGCGCCAGCGGACAGGGTCTTTTAAATGAGCAGTTCTTC.

The rearrangement uses TRBV27 and TRBJ2-2; D unresolved. This CDR3 region has 16 residues. In germline, CDR1 is MNHEY, CDR2 SMNVEV (reference sequence). Trimming stripped 6 bases from V and 4 bases from J, with 18 bases between. Here the CDR3 reads CASSRVSRLGTGELFF. Here the CDR3 DNA reads TGTGCCAGCAGCCGTGTAAGTCGGCTGGGCACCGGGGAGCTGTTTTTT.

The V and J genes are TRBV6-1 and TRBJ1-1; D call uncertain. The CDR3 is 14 residues long. Trimming took 4 bases from V and 3 from J, leaving 12 bases between them. CDR1 is MNHNS, CDR2 SASEGT, per germline. CDR3 DNA sequence: TGTGCCAGCAGTGCTACACCGTCGGACACTGAAGCTTTCTTT. Amino acid sequence: CASSATPSDTEAFF.

This clonotype occurred a few times. This chain joins TRBV20-1 and TRBJ2-1; tentatively, D is TRBD1 or TRBD2 (5 bases each). Germline V lookup: CDR1 DFQATT, CDR2 SNEGSKA (reference sequence). Deletions cut 0 bases from V and 7 bases from J, with 16 bases between. The CDR3 spans 15 residues. CDR3 nucleotide sequence: TGCAGTGCTAGAGATCTTTGGGGACGGCTTAATGAGCAGTTCTTC. Its translation is CSARDLWGRLNEQFF.

This clonotype was counted ten times or more. The V and J genes are TRBV30 and TRBJ2-4; D is uncertain. There are 14 residues in the CDR3. The V gene's germline CDR1 is GTSNPN and CDR2 SVGIG (reference sequence). V was trimmed by 2 bases and J by 0 bases, leaving 8 bases between them. DNA of the CDR3: TGTGCCTGGAGTCCCACCTTAGCCAAAAACATTCAGTACTTC. Encoded protein: CAWSPTLAKNIQYF.

Details on this clonotype: A much larger clonotype is one base distant, so this may be a read error. The rearrangement links TRBV6-5 to TRBJ2-1, with TRBD2 matching 7 bases. This CDR3 has 16 amino acids. Trimming took 0 bases from V and 4 from J; bases not matched to a gene: 6. Germline lookup yields CDR1 MNHEY and CDR2 SVGAGI. For the CDR3, the DNA is TGTGCCAGCAGTTACTCGTCACCAGCGGGATACAATGAGCAGTTCTTC. This gives the protein CASSYSSPAGYNEQFF.